This is a list of T cell receptor beta chains from one sample in a study of shared clonotypes between healthy human individuals. Some clones are missing from TCRdb's copy, which holds only in-frame ones; the method was immunoSEQ multiplex PCR. The data hold some 470,000 clones, with 70% to 80% observed a single time. Specimen: PBMCs. Receptors were obtained from a woman in her forties in good health. Some clones in this sample may be carry-over from other donors' samples. The CDR3 runs from the conserved cysteine through the conserved F or W. Fields, in order: V gene, J gene, CDR3 protein.

TRBV7-7	TRBJ2-7	CASSPGRYYEQYF
TRBV18	TRBJ1-1	CASSARGGITEAFF
TRBV29-1	TRBJ2-7	CSVGKREGMGEQYF
TRBV5-1	TRBJ2-7	CASSLGTGGDEQYF
TRBV5-1	TRBJ1-2	CASTVRKTYGYTF
TRBV6-6	TRBJ1-1	CASSYLEGNTEAFF
TRBV2	TRBJ2-7	CASSRTSGSYEQYF
TRBV5-1	TRBJ1-2	CASSLLGTDYGYTF
TRBV4-1	NA	CASSLRGTGKDEQYF
TRBV10-1	TRBJ2-7	CASSPTNYEQYF
TRBV7-2	TRBJ1-5	CASTLGANQPQHF
TRBV27	TRBJ1-5	CASSASGTGSNQPQHF
TRBV5-1	TRBJ2-3	CASSLLAGGEDTQYF
TRBV6-5	TRBJ2-6	CASSYSTGANVLTF
TRBV2	TRBJ2-3	CASRRGGGEWTDTQYF
TRBV5-1	TRBJ2-3	CASSLRDSSTDTQYF
TRBV4-1	TRBJ2-3	CASSRQGGASTDTQYF
TRBV19	TRBJ2-7	CASSMGSPGTGVREQYF
TRBV9	TRBJ1-1	CASSQHGGGGTEAFF
TRBV28	TRBJ2-7	CASSSPSGRAVEQYF
TRBV7-2	TRBJ1-5	CASSLPGQRYSNQPQHF
TRBV19	TRBJ1-5	CASNRDRAQPQHF
TRBV28	TRBJ1-5	CASSATGSNQPQHF